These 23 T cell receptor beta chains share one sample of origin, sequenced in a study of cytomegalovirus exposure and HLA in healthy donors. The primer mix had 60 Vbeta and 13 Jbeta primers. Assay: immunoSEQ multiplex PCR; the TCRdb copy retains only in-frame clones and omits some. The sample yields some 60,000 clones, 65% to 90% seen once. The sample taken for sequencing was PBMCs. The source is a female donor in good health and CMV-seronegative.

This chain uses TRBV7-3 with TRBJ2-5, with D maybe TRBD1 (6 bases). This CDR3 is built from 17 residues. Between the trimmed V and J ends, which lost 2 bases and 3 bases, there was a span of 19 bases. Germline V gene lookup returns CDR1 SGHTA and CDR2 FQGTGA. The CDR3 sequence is CASSLLPGLAGEETQYF. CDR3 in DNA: TGTGCCAGCAGCTTACTCCCAGGGCTAGCAGGGGAAGAGACCCAGTACTTC.

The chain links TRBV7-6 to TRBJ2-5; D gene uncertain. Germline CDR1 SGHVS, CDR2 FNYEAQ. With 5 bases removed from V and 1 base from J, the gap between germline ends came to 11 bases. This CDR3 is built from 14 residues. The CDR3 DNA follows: TGTGCCAGCAGCCCGCAGACTTTCCAAGAGACCCAGTACTTC. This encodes CASSPQTFQETQYF. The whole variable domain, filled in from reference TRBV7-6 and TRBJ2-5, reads GAGVSQSPRYKVTKRGQDVALRCDPISGHVSLYWYRQALGQGPEFLTYFNYEAQQDKSGLPNDRFSAERPEGSISTLTIQRTEQRDSAMYRCASSPQTFQETQYFGPGTRLLVL.

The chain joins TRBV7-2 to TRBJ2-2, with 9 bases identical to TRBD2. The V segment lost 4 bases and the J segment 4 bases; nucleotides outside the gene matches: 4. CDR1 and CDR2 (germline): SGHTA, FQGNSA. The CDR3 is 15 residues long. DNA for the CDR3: TGTGCCAGCAGCTCTGGACTAGCGACCACCGGGGAGCTGTTTTTT. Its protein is CASSSGLATTGELFF.

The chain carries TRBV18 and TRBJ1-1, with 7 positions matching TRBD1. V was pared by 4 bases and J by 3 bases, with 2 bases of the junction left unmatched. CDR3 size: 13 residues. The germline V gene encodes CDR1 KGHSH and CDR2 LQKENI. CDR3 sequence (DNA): TGTGCCAGCTCACAAGGGACAGACACTGAAGCTTTCTTT. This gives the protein CASSQGTDTEAFF.

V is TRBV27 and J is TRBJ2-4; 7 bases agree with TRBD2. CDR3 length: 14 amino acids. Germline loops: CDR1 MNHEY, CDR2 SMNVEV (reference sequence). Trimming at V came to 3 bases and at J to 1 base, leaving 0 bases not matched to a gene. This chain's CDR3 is CASSFGGAKNIQYF. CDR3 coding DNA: TGTGCCAGCAGTTTCGGGGGGGCCAAAAACATTCAGTACTTC.

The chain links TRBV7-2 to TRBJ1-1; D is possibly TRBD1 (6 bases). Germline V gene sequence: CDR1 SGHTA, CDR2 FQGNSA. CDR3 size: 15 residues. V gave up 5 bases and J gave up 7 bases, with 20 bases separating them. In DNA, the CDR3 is TGTGCCAGCAGCGAGACAGGTAACGTTGGCGGTGAAGCTTTCTTT. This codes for CASSETGNVGGEAFF.

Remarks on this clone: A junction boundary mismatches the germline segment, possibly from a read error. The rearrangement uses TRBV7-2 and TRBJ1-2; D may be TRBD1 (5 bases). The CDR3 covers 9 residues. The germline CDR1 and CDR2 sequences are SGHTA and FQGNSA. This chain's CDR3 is CASSLGGSF. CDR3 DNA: TGTGCCAGCAGCCTTGGGGGGTCCTTC.

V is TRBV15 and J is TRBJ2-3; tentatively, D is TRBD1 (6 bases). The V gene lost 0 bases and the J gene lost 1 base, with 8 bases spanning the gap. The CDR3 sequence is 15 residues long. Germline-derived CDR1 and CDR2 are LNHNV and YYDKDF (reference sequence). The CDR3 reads CATSRDRTGTDTQYF. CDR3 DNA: TGTGCCACCAGCAGAGATAGGACAGGCACAGATACGCAGTATTTT.

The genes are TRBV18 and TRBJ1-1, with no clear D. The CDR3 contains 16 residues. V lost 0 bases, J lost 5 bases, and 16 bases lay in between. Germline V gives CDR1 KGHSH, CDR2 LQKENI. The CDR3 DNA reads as TGTGCCAGCTCACCACCAAGCCGGGGAGGTGGAACTGAAGCTTTCTTT. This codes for CASSPPSRGGGTEAFF. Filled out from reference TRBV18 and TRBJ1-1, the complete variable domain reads NAGVMQNPRHLVRRRGQEARLRCSPMKGHSHVYWYRQLPEEGLKFMVYLQKENIIDESGMPKERFSAEFPKEGPSILRIQQVVRGDSAAYFCASSPPSRGGGTEAFFGQGTRLTVV.

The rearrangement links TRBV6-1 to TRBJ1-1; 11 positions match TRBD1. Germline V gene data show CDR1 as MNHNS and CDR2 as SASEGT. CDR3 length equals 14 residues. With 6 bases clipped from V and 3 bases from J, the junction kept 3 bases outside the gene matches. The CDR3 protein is CASRWDRGDTEAFF. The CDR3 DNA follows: TGTGCCAGCAGGTGGGACAGGGGGGACACTGAAGCTTTCTTT.

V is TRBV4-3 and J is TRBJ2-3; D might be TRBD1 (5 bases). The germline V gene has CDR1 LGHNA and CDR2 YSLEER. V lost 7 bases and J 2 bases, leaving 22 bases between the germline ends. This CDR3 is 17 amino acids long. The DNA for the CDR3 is TGCGCCAGCACCAATTTGCGGACGACAGCCTCCACAGATACGCAGTATTTT. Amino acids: CASTNLRTTASTDTQYF.

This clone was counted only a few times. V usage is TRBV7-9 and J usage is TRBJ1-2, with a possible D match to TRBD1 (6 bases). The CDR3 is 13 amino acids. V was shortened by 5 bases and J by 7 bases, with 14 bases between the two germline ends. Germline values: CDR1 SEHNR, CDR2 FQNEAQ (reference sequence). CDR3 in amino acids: CASSALDSSGYTF. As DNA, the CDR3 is TGTGCCAGCAGCGCCTTGGACAGTTCTGGCTACACCTTC.

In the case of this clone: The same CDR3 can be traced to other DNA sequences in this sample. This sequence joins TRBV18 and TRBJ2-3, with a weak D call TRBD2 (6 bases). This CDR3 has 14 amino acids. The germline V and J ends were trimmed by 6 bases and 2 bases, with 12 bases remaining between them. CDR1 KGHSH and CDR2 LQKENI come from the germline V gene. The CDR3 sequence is CASSQVADTDTQYF. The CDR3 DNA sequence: TGTGCCAGCTCCCAGGTAGCGGACACAGATACGCAGTATTTT. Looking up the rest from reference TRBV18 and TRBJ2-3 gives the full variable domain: NAGVMQNPRHLVRRRGQEARLRCSPMKGHSHVYWYRQLPEEGLKFMVYLQKENIIDESGMPKERFSAEFPKEGPSILRIQQVVRGDSAAYFCASSQVADTDTQYFGPGTRLTVL.

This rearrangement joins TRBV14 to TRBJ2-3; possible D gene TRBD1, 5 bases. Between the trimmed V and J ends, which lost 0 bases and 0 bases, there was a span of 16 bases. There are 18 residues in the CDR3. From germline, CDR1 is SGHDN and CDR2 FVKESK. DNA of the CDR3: TGTGCCAGCAGCCAAGAGACCACGTGGGGCTTCAGCACAGATACGCAGTATTTT. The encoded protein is CASSQETTWGFSTDTQYF.

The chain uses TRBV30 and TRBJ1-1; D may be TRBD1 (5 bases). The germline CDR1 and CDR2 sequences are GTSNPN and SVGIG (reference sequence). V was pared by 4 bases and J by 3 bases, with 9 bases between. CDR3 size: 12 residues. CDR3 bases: TGTGCCTGGAAAGGGGATGACACTGAAGCTTTCTTT. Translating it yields CAWKGDDTEAFF. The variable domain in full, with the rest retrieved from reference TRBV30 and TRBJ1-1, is SQTIHQWPATLVQPVGSPLSLECTVEGTSNPNLYWYRQAAGRGLQLLFYSVGIGQISSEVPQNLSASRPQDRQFILSSKKLLLSDSGFYLCAWKGDDTEAFFGQGTRLTVV.

CDR3 nucleotide sequence: TGTGCCGTAAGGGCACGGCGGGACAGGGTTGATGAGCAGTTCTTC. Translated: CAVRARRDRVDEQFF. The genes are TRBV5-3 and TRBJ2-1; 9 bases map to TRBD1. TRBV5-3 has ORF status, its function being uncertain. This CDR3 is 15 amino acids long. V was clipped by 10 bases and J by 8 bases; unmatched bases: 16.

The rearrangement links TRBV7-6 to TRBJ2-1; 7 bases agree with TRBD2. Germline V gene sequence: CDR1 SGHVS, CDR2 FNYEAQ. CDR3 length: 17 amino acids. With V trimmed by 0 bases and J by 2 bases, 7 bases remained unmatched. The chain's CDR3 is CASSLALAASPYNEQFF. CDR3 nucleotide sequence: TGTGCCAGCAGCTTAGCCCTAGCGGCTTCCCCCTACAATGAGCAGTTCTTC.

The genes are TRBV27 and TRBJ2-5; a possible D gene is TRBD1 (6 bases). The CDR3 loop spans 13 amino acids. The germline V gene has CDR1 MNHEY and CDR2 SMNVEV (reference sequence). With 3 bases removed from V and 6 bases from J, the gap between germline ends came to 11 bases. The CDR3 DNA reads TGTGCCAGCAGTTTGGCAGGGGAAAAGACCCAGTACTTC. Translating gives CASSLAGEKTQYF.

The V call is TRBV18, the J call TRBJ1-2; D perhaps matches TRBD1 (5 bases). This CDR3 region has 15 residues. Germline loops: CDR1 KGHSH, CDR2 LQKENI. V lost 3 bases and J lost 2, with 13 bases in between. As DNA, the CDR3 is TGTGCCAGCTCACCCCTCAGGGAGGGCAACTATGGCTACACCTTC. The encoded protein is CASSPLREGNYGYTF.

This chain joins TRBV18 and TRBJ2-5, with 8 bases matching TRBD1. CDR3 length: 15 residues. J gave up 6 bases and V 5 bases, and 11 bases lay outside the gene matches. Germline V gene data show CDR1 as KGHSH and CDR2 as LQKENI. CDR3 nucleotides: TGTGCCAGCTCATCCGCAGGGGGCTCGAAAAAGACCCAGTACTTC. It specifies CASSSAGGSKKTQYF.

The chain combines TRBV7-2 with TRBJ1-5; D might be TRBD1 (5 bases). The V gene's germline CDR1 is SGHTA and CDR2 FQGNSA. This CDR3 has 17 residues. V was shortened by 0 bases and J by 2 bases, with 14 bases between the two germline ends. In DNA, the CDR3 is TGTGCCAGCAGCTTAGCCCCTCAGGGTAGTGGCAATCAGCCCCAGCATTTT. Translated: CASSLAPQGSGNQPQHF.

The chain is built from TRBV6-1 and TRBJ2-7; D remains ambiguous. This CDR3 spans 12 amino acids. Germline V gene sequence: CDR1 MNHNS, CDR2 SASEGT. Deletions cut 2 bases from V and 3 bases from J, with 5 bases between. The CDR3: CASSELSYEQYF. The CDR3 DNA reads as TGTGCCAGCAGTGAACTTAGCTACGAGCAGTACTTC.

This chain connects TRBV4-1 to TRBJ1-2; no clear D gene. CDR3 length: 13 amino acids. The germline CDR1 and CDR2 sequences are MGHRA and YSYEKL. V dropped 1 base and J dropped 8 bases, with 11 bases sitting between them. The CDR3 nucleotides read TGCGCCAGCAGCCAAGGCGGGTTGAGCGGCTACACCTTC. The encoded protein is CASSQGGLSGYTF.